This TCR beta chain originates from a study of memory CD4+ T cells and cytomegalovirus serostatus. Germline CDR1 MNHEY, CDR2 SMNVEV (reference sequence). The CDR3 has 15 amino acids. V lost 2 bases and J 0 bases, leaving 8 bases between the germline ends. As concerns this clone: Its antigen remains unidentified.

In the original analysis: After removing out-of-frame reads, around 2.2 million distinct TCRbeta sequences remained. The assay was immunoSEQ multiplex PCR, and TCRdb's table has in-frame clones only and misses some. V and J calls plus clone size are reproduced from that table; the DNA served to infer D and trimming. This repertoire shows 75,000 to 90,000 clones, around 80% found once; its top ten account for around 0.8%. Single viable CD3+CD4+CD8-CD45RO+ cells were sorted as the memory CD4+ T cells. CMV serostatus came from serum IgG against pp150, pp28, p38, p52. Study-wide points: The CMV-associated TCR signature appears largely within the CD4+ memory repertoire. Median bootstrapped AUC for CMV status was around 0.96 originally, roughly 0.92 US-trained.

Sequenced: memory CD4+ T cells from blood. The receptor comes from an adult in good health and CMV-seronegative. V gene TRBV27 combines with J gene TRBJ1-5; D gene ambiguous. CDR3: CASSLLAASNQPQHF. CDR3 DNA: TGTGCCAGCAGTTTACTCGCAGCTAGCAATCAGCCCCAGCATTTT.